This TCR beta chain originates from a study of T cells after yellow fever vaccination. This clonotype turned up a few times. Per germline, CDR1 DFQATT and CDR2 SNEGSKA (reference sequence). Trimming shortened V by 0 bases and J by 4 bases, and 11 bases separated the two germline ends. This CDR3 spans 14 amino acids. MiXCR was run by TCRdb on the 5' RACE reads, yielding one entry per CDR3 protein. Of under 550,000 distinct CDR3 sequences in the sample, 21% are singletons; the top ten hold around 17%. The TCR was taken from a man younger than 35 who received the YFV17D yellow fever vaccine. The rearrangement joins TRBV20-1 to TRBJ2-3; D perhaps matches TRBD2 (6 bases). The material was PBMCs, obtained roughly 20 days after the first yellow fever vaccination. The CDR3 is CSARDTRRADTQYF. The CDR3 coding sequence is TGCAGTGCTAGAGATACAAGGAGGGCAGATACGCAGTATTTT.